A single sample gave rise to the 31 T cell receptor beta chains below, sequenced in a study of T cell repertoires in cytomegalovirus infection. TCRdb fed the reads into MiXCR, producing one record per CDR3 protein. The sample shows some 900,000 distinct CDR3 sequences, about 30% of them seen only once. What these receptors recognize is not known. Specimen: cultured CD8+ T cells from PBMCs, collected from culture after CMV antigen stimulation. The receptors were sampled from a human donor in good health (CMV status not recorded). Some clones in this sample may be carry-over from other donors' samples.

The chain employs TRBV27 and TRBJ1-2; TRBD1 matches 8 bases. Unmatched junction bases numbered 4, after V lost 0 bases and J lost 1 base. Germline V gene data show CDR1 as MNHEY and CDR2 as SMNVEV (reference sequence). The CDR3 has 16 amino acids. Written as DNA, the CDR3 is TGTGCCAGCAGTTTATCGGGGACAGGTTTTAACTATGGCTACACCTTC. Translating gives CASSLSGTGFNYGYTF.

There are a few counts of this clonotype. The CDR3 region has the DNA TGTGCCACCAGTGACGGTGGGGCCAACGTCCTGACTTTC. Its translation: CATSDGGANVLTF. The rearrangement joins TRBV24-1 to TRBJ2-6; D unresolved. Trimming took off 4 bases at V and 3 bases at J, with 3 bases between the two ends. The V gene's germline CDR1 is KGHDR and CDR2 SFDVKD. The CDR3 loop spans 13 amino acids.

The V gene is TRBV19, the J gene TRBJ2-3; perhaps TRBD2 as D (7 bases). This CDR3 has 16 residues. Germline-derived CDR1 and CDR2 are LNHDA and SQIVND (reference sequence). The V end was cut by 5 bases, the J end by 4 bases, with 19 bases between. The chain's CDR3 is CASSPDGGLGADTQYF. CDR3 coding DNA: TGTGCCAGTAGTCCGGACGGGGGGCTTGGCGCAGATACGCAGTATTTT.

The V call is TRBV19, the J call TRBJ2-2; D is unresolved. CDR3 length equals 14 residues. Germline V gene data show CDR1 as LNHDA and CDR2 as SQIVND (reference sequence). The V end was cut by 1 base, the J end by 5 bases, with 8 bases between. As DNA, the CDR3 is TGTGCCAGTAGTATAGGGGAAAGGACCGGGGAGCTGTTTTTT. It encodes CASSIGERTGELFF.

This clonotype was seen ten or more times. The gene calls are TRBV7-8 and TRBJ2-1; D is perhaps TRBD1 or TRBD2 (5 bases each). The CDR3 loop spans 15 amino acids. Between the trimmed V and J ends, which lost 4 bases and 5 bases, there was a span of 15 bases. Germline CDR1 reads SGHVS; CDR2 reads FQNEAQ. The CDR3, as DNA: TGTGCCAGCAGCTCGGGACGGAACCCCAACAATGAGCAGTTCTTC. Translating it yields CASSSGRNPNNEQFF.

There are many counts of this clonotype. The V call is TRBV7-2, the J call TRBJ1-1; D call uncertain. Germline V gene data show CDR1 as SGHTA and CDR2 as FQGNSA. The germline V and J ends were trimmed by 5 bases and 1 base, with 8 bases remaining between them. The CDR3 sequence is 13 residues long. The CDR3 DNA sequence: TGTGCCAGCAGCCCTCTCAGGAACACTGAAGCTTTCTTT. Amino acids: CASSPLRNTEAFF.

The rearrangement joins TRBV19 to TRBJ2-5, with D tentatively TRBD1 (6 bases). V was trimmed by 8 bases and J by 7 bases, leaving 14 bases between them. The CDR3 length is 12 residues. The germline V gene encodes CDR1 LNHDA and CDR2 SQIVND (reference sequence). The CDR3 nucleotides are TGTGCCAGTGAAACAGGGTTCGGGACCCAGTACTTC. This translates into CASETGFGTQYF.

The chain is built from TRBV19 and TRBJ2-2; 10 bases are a match to TRBD2. CDR1 is LNHDA and CDR2 is SQIVND in the germline V gene (reference sequence). The length of the CDR3 is 16 residues. Germline trimming cut 7 bases from V and 3 bases from J; bases unmatched to any gene: 8. The CDR3 loop is CASTSGGGFDTGELFF. The CDR3 coding sequence is TGTGCCAGTACCAGCGGGGGGGGTTTTGACACCGGGGAGCTGTTTTTT.

This clonotype was picked up a small number of times. The chain has TRBV28 and TRBJ1-2; possibly TRBD1 for D (5 bases). The CDR3 length is 14 residues. The germline V gene encodes CDR1 MDHEN and CDR2 SYDVKM. V was pared by 4 bases and J by 6 bases, with 15 bases between. This chain's CDR3 is CASSYRGGLNGYTF. In DNA, the CDR3 is TGTGCCAGCAGTTACCGGGGGGGACTCAATGGCTACACCTTC.

This chain connects TRBV27 to TRBJ1-1; D call uncertain. Germline CDR1 reads MNHEY; CDR2 reads SMNVEV (reference sequence). The V gene lost 1 base and the J gene lost 0 bases, with 9 bases spanning the gap. The length of the CDR3 is 15 residues. The CDR3 nucleotides are TGTGCCAGCAGTTTATACCCCCAGATGAACACTGAAGCTTTCTTT. Encoded protein: CASSLYPQMNTEAFF.

The chain joins TRBV20-1 to TRBJ2-1; D may be TRBD1 (5 bases). Trimming took off 1 base at V and 7 bases at J, with 11 bases between the two ends. Germline CDR1 reads DFQATT; CDR2 reads SNEGSKA (reference sequence). The CDR3 extends over 13 amino acids. The CDR3 sequence: CSARGQGRNEQFF. CDR3 bases: TGCAGTGCTAGAGGGCAGGGCCGAAATGAGCAGTTCTTC.

V gene TRBV3-1 combines with J gene TRBJ2-5, with TRBD2 matching 15 bases. The CDR3 sequence is 16 residues long. Germline V gene data show CDR1 as LGHDT and CDR2 as YNNKEL (reference sequence). Trimming at V came to 4 bases and at J to 5 bases, leaving 5 bases not matched to a gene. CDR3 in DNA: TGTGCCAGCAGCCCTGGGACTAGCGGGAGGTGGGAGACCCAGTACTTC. Amino acid sequence: CASSPGTSGRWETQYF.

The chain carries TRBV7-9 and TRBJ1-5; possible D gene TRBD1, 5 bases. CDR3 length equals 12 residues. Germline lookup yields CDR1 SEHNR and CDR2 FQNEAQ (reference sequence). V was cut by 10 bases and J by 5 bases, with 12 bases left in between. The CDR3 reads CATGIGDQPQHF. In DNA form, the CDR3 reads TGTGCCACAGGGATCGGGGATCAGCCCCAGCATTTT.

The chain has TRBV29-1 and TRBJ1-5; tentative D call: TRBD1 (6 bases). This CDR3 is built from 13 residues. CDR1 and CDR2 from the germline V gene are SQVTM and ANQGSEA. Between the trimmed V and J ends, which lost 4 bases and 3 bases, there was a span of 10 bases. DNA of the CDR3: TGCAGCGTTGGACAGGCTCCCAATCAGCCCCAGCATTTT. Encoded protein: CSVGQAPNQPQHF.

The sample holds a few counts of this clonotype. The V call is TRBV11-2, the J call TRBJ1-2, with D possibly TRBD1 on 6 matching bases. Germline CDR1 reads SGHAT; CDR2 reads FQNNGV. This CDR3 has 12 residues. Trimming removed 4 bases from V and 8 bases from J, with 11 bases in between. The CDR3 reads CASSSPRGGYTF. The CDR3 bases are TGTGCCAGCAGCTCACCCAGGGGAGGCTACACCTTC.

The CDR3 DNA sequence: TGTGCCAGCAGTTACTCGAGAGTGACAGGGGACACTGAAGCTTTCTTT. Its translation: CASSYSRVTGDTEAFF. V is TRBV6-2 or TRBV6-3 and J is TRBJ1-1; 8 bases map to TRBD1. The CDR3 spans 16 residues. CDR1 is MNHEY, CDR2 SVGEGT, per germline. Trimming cost V 0 bases and J 3 bases; bases outside gene matches: 6.

This chain uses TRBV27 with TRBJ2-5, with a tentative D call TRBD1 (7 bases). V was cut by 1 base and J by 1 base, with 16 bases left in between. The CDR3 consists of 17 residues. Germline CDR1 reads MNHEY; CDR2 reads SMNVEV (reference sequence). This CDR3 reads CASSLLSGGPLQETQYF. The CDR3 coding sequence is TGTGCCAGCAGTTTATTGTCAGGGGGGCCCCTCCAAGAGACCCAGTACTTC.

This sequence joins TRBV7-8 and TRBJ1-2; TRBD1 aligns across 7 bases. The junction had 7 bases not matched to a gene; V was cut back by 3 bases and J by 3 bases. The length of the CDR3 is 15 residues. Germline V gene lookup returns CDR1 SGHVS and CDR2 FQNEAQ. CDR3 residues: CASSFGQESYYGYTF. In DNA, the CDR3 is TGTGCCAGCAGCTTCGGACAGGAGTCCTACTATGGCTACACCTTC.

The CDR3 sequence: CASSSGQVFNNEQFF. The CDR3 DNA follows: TGTGCCAGCAGCAGCGGACAGGTCTTCAACAATGAGCAGTTCTTC. The genes are TRBV5-4 and TRBJ2-1; 7 bases are shared with TRBD1. Germline CDR1 is SGHNT and CDR2 is YYREEE (reference sequence). The CDR3 is made up of 15 amino acids. J was trimmed by 5 bases and V by 4 bases; bases with no gene match: 9.

This clonotype was observed a few times. This chain connects TRBV7-9 to TRBJ2-5, with D perhaps TRBD1 (6 bases). Germline assignment: CDR1 SEHNR and CDR2 FQNEAQ (reference sequence). The CDR3 runs to 16 residues. Trimming took off 5 bases at V and 3 bases at J, with 19 bases between the two ends. The DNA for the CDR3 is TGTGCCAGCAGCCCCTCACTCTCGACAGGAAAAGAGACCCAGTACTTC. The encoded protein is CASSPSLSTGKETQYF.

This clonotype was seen only a few times. The chain is built from TRBV27 and TRBJ1-1; D unclear. The germline V gene has CDR1 MNHEY and CDR2 SMNVEV (reference sequence). CDR3 length: 13 amino acids. Trimming removed 5 bases from V and 4 bases from J, with 11 bases in between. CDR3 sequence: CASSAGRVTEAFF. The DNA for the CDR3 is TGTGCCAGCAGTGCCGGCCGGGTCACTGAAGCTTTCTTT.

Of note for this clonotype: This may arise from a read error, as a much more abundant clone is one base away. The V call is TRBV12-3 or TRBV12-4, the J call TRBJ1-5; maybe TRBD1 (5 bases). The CDR3 loop spans 14 amino acids. The CDR3 sequence: CVSSFGGLGQPQHF. In nucleotides, the CDR3 is TGTGTCAGCAGTTTTGGGGGGTTGGGTCAGCCCCAGCATTTT.

This clonotype came up many times. One end of the junction varies from germline; a read error may be responsible. This rearrangement joins TRBV7-7 to TRBJ2-5; possibly TRBD1 for D (6 bases). CDR3 length: 14 residues. Germline CDR1 is SSHAT and CDR2 is FNYEAQ (reference sequence). The CDR3 is CASSLVWGLETQYF. The CDR3 nucleotides read TGTGCTAGCAGCTTAGTGTGGGGGCTGGAGACCCAGTACTTC.

This clonotype came up a few times. The chain recombines TRBV7-6 with TRBJ2-3, with TRBD1 identical over 9 bases. Trimming took 5 bases from V and 5 from J; bases not matched to a gene: 11. Germline V CDR1 and CDR2: SGHVS, FNYEAQ. The CDR3 runs to 16 residues. The CDR3 sequence: CASSLPDRGEGDTQYF. The CDR3 DNA is TGTGCCAGCAGCCTTCCGGACAGGGGAGAAGGAGATACGCAGTATTTT.

This clonotype appeared a few times. V gene TRBV7-3 combines with J gene TRBJ2-3; D is perhaps TRBD2 (7 bases). CDR1 and CDR2 from the germline V gene are SGHTA and FQGTGA. V was clipped by 5 bases and J by 5 bases, with 14 bases between them. CDR3 length: 14 amino acids. In nucleotides, the CDR3 is TGTGCCAGCAGCCATTGGGAGGGGGAAGATACGCAGTATTTT. Amino acids: CASSHWEGEDTQYF.

This chain links TRBV27 with TRBJ1-1, with 8 bases fitting TRBD1. V lost 3 bases and J lost 5; bases outside the gene matches: 8. Germline V gene lookup returns CDR1 MNHEY and CDR2 SMNVEV (reference sequence). The CDR3 consists of 15 residues. CDR3 residues: CASSFLTGDRTEAFF. For the CDR3, the DNA is TGTGCCAGCAGTTTCCTAACAGGGGACAGGACTGAAGCTTTCTTT.

This chain joins TRBV19 and TRBJ1-5, with a tentative D call TRBD1 (6 bases). The V gene's germline CDR1 is LNHDA and CDR2 SQIVND (reference sequence). The CDR3 spans 12 residues. The CDR3 coding sequence is TGTGACAGGGCCGATAGCAATCAGCCCCAGCATTTT. Translated, it gives CDRADSNQPQHF.

V is TRBV19 and J is TRBJ1-1; D may be TRBD1 (6 bases). The V end was cut by 6 bases, the J end by 7 bases, with 12 bases between. There are 12 residues in the CDR3. Germline CDR1 LNHDA, CDR2 SQIVND (reference sequence). CDR3 in amino acids: CASSRGPSEAFF. The CDR3 DNA reads TGTGCCAGTAGCCGGGGGCCTAGTGAAGCTTTCTTT.

The chain employs TRBV2 and TRBJ2-3, with 7 bases identical to TRBD2. The CDR3 consists of 15 residues. Losses at the gene ends were 4 bases for V and 2 bases for J; bases not matched to a gene: 6. Germline V CDR1 and CDR2: SNHLY, FYNNEI. The CDR3 region is CASSAGTTNTDTQYF. CDR3 nucleotide sequence: TGTGCCAGCAGTGCCGGGACTACCAACACAGATACGCAGTATTTT.

The table lists this clonotype with many counts. The rearrangement joins TRBV7-2 to TRBJ1-6; 7 bases are a match to TRBD1. The CDR3 is 18 amino acids. Germline V gene lookup returns CDR1 SGHTA and CDR2 FQGNSA. With 2 bases clipped from V and 0 bases from J, the junction kept 7 bases outside the gene matches. As DNA, the CDR3 is TGTGCCAGCAGCTTAAAGGCAGGGGGGCCCTCCTATAATTCACCCCTCCACTTT. Protein product: CASSLKAGGPSYNSPLHF.

This clonotype was seen a few times. The J gene is TRBJ1-2, the V gene TRBV2, with unresolved D. CDR1 is SNHLY, CDR2 FYNNEI, per germline. The CDR3 is 14 residues long. Trimming removed 0 bases from V and 0 bases from J, with 5 bases in between. The CDR3 region is CASSEALPNYGYTF. The DNA of the CDR3 is TGTGCCAGCAGTGAAGCGCTTCCTAACTATGGCTACACCTTC.